These 11 T cell receptor beta chains were all obtained from the same sample, sequenced in a study of T cells in Graves' hyperthyroidism and ophthalmopathy. RNA transcripts yielded amplified TCR beta CDR3 regions. Using the HTBI primer set, a first-round RT-PCR was run on the TCR CDR3. TCRdb re-analysed the multiplex PCR reads in MiXCR, keeping a single row per CDR3 protein. The sample lists 250,000 to 300,000 distinct CDR3 sequences; 15% to 20% were seen once. Sequences were obtained from blood. These receptors were taken from a woman aged 60-75 years with Graves' ophthalmopathy.

V usage is TRBV11-2 and J usage is TRBJ2-3, with D unresolved. Per the germline V gene, CDR1 is SGHAT and CDR2 is FQNNGV. The CDR3 sequence is 15 residues long. Deletions cut 1 base from V and 2 bases from J, with 10 bases between. CDR3 sequence reads: CASSLGLLFTDTQYF. The CDR3 DNA is TGTGCCAGCAGCTTAGGTTTGTTATTCACAGATACGCAGTATTTT.

This clonotype has ten or more counts. This chain joins TRBV28 and TRBJ2-7; TRBD2 matches 10 bases. This CDR3 region has 15 residues. The ends lost 5 bases at V and 0 bases at J; junction bases unmatched: 4. Germline CDR1 reads MDHEN; CDR2 reads SYDVKM. CDR3 in DNA: TGTGCCAGCAGTCTTCAGCGGGAGGGCTCCTACGAGCAGTACTTC. Translation gives CASSLQREGSYEQYF.

The rearrangement uses TRBV7-6 and TRBJ1-1, with D uncertain. The CDR3 is 14 residues long. Trimming cost V 3 bases and J 0 bases, with 8 bases left between them. CDR1 SGHVS and CDR2 FNYEAQ come from the germline V gene. Here the CDR3 DNA reads TGTGCCAGCAGCTTCCTGGAATTGAACACTGAAGCTTTCTTT. It translates to CASSFLELNTEAFF.

This clonotype has a count of ten or more. The chain has TRBV12-3 or TRBV12-4 and TRBJ2-3; TRBD1 agrees at 9 bases. The CDR3 totals 15 residues. Trimming took 5 bases from V and 3 from J; bases not matched to a gene: 6. Written as DNA, the CDR3 is TGTGCCAGCAGTAACCGGGACAGGGTTACAGATACGCAGTATTTT. This encodes CASSNRDRVTDTQYF.

This clonotype came up a few times. The CDR3 nucleotides read TGCAGTGGTAAACCAGGGGGTCAAAGTGGCTACACCTTC. Translated, it gives CSGKPGGQSGYTF. This chain connects TRBV20-1 to TRBJ1-2, with 7 bases fitting TRBD1. The V gene end was trimmed by 7 bases and the J gene end by 7 bases; junction bases not matched to a gene: 12. This CDR3 comprises 13 residues. From germline, CDR1 is DFQATT and CDR2 SNEGSKA (reference sequence).

This rearrangement joins TRBV4-2 to TRBJ1-4, with 7 bases fitting TRBD1. Germline loops: CDR1 LGHNA, CDR2 YNFKEQ. Germline trimming cut 5 bases from V and 3 bases from J; bases unmatched to any gene: 9. The CDR3 has 16 residues. The CDR3 nucleotides read TGTGCCAGCAGCGAACACAAGACAGGGTCTAATGAAAAACTGTTTTTT. Amino acid sequence: CASSEHKTGSNEKLFF.

V gene TRBV7-8 combines with J gene TRBJ2-7; unclear D gene. The V end lost 5 bases, the J end lost 2 bases, and 16 bases lay between the germline ends. Germline-derived CDR1 and CDR2 are SGHVS and FQNEAQ. The CDR3 extends over 15 amino acids. The CDR3 spells CASSLPPFGPYEQYF. The CDR3 nucleotides are TGTGCCAGCAGCCTACCGCCATTCGGGCCCTACGAGCAGTACTTC.

This clonotype has at least ten counts. This sequence joins TRBV19 and TRBJ2-2; D is perhaps TRBD1 (6 bases). The CDR3 length is 15 residues. V lost 4 bases and J 1 base, leaving 10 bases between the germline ends. Germline-derived CDR1 and CDR2 are LNHDA and SQIVND (reference sequence). CDR3 loop: CASSRDRLNTGELFF. The DNA for the CDR3 is TGTGCCAGTAGTAGAGACAGGTTGAACACCGGGGAGCTGTTTTTT.

V usage is TRBV4-3 and J usage is TRBJ1-6, with a tentative D call TRBD1 (6 bases). V was trimmed by 0 bases and J by 9 bases, leaving 18 bases between them. The CDR3 extends over 17 amino acids. The germline CDR1 and CDR2 sequences are LGHNA and YSLEER. The chain's CDR3 is CASSQDATGRGVSPLHF. The CDR3 region has the DNA TGCGCCAGCAGCCAAGATGCCACGGGCAGGGGAGTTTCACCCCTCCACTTT.

The chain carries TRBV10-3 and TRBJ1-5; D not certain. V lost 3 bases and J 0 bases, leaving 9 bases between the germline ends. The CDR3 contains 15 residues. Germline CDR1 reads ENHRY; CDR2 reads SYGVKD. DNA for the CDR3: TGTGCCATCAGTGAATCGACCGCTAGCAATCAGCCCCAGCATTTT. Translating it yields CAISESTASNQPQHF.

This clonotype was counted a few times. A far larger clone is only one base removed, so a read error is likely. J is TRBJ2-2 and V is TRBV28; the D is unclear. CDR1 MDHEN and CDR2 SYDVKM come from the germline V gene. CDR3 size: 12 residues. The CDR3 region has the DNA TGTGCCAACAGTTTGGGTACCGGGGAGCTGTTTTTT. Translated, it gives CANSLGTGELFF.